This TCR beta chain was recorded in a study of type 1 and type 2 diabetes patients. The study's findings and limits: Between type 2 diabetes and control samples, V and J usage averaged about 0.97 correlation. Type 2 diabetes patients had few highly-expanded CD4+ clones, median one. In CD4+ and CD8+ T cells, type 2 diabetes diversity exceeded type 1.

Amplification started from genomic DNA. Amplification of the beta chain CDR3 used 30 forward and 13 reverse multiplex primers. TCRdb re-called the multiplex PCR reads through MiXCR, storing one row per CDR3 protein. This sample carries about 290,000 distinct CDR3 sequences, roughly 44% of them seen once, and the ten largest clones take around 15%. In the case of this clonotype: Its antigen is unknown.

Germline V gives CDR1 MDHEN, CDR2 SYDVKM. V lost 8 bases to trimming and J lost 1 base, with 11 bases between them. The CDR3 is 13 residues long. This TCR was recovered from a man between 18 and 35 years old with type 2 diabetes. J is TRBJ1-1 and V is TRBV28; the D gene is possibly TRBD1 (5 bases). The sequencing sample was made of peripheral blood mononuclear cells (PBMCs). The CDR3 sequence: CASGSGPNTEAFF. Written as DNA, the CDR3 is TGTGCCAGCGGGTCGGGGCCGAACACTGAAGCTTTCTTT.